This entry lists 2 T cell receptor beta chains sequenced from one sample in a study of T cell responses to AZD1222 COVID-19 vaccine. Libraries were prepared by immunoSEQ multiplex PCR; TCRdb keeps only in-frame clonotypes and omits some of them. Among 95,000 to 110,000 clones listed, around nine tenths were seen once. Sequencing used peripheral blood, obtained 28 days after the second AZD1222 dose. These receptors all stem from an adult who received the AZD1222 COVID-19 vaccine.

The chain recombines TRBV21-1 with TRBJ2-7. TRBV21-1 is deemed a pseudogene. The length of the CDR3 is 15 residues. The CDR3 coding sequence is TGTGCCAGCAGCAAAGAGACGGATAGCTCCTACGAGCAGTACTTC. Its translation: CASSKETDSSYEQYF.

The chain joins TRBV2 to TRBJ2-2; D is uncertain. The germline CDR1 and CDR2 sequences are SNHLY and FYNNEI. The V end lost 2 bases, the J end lost 7 bases, and 8 bases lay between the germline ends. This CDR3 is built from 13 residues. CDR3 residues: CASSETWGGELFF. The CDR3 DNA reads TGTGCCAGCAGTGAAACCTGGGGCGGGGAGCTGTTTTTT.